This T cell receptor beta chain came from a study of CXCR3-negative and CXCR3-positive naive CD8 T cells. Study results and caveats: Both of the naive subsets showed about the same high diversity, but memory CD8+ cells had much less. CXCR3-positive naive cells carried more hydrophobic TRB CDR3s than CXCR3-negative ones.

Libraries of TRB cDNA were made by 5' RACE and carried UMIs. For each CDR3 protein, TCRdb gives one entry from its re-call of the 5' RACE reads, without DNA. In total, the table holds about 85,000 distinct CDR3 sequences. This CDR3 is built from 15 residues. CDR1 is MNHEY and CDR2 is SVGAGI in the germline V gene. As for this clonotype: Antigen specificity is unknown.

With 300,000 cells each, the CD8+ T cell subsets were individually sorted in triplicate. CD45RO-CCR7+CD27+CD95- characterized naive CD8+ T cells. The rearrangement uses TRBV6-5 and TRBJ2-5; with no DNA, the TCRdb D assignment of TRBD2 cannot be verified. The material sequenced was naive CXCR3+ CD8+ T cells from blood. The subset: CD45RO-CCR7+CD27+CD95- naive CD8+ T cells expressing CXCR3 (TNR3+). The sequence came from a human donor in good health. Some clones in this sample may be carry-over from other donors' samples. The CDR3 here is CASTQRRGGLETQYF.